These 21 T cell receptor beta chains were all obtained from the same sample, sequenced in a study of CD8 T cells in Susac syndrome. The RNA input was about 0.45 to 1 ug, and it was reverse transcribed with random hexamers. TCRdb called the immunoSEQ multiplex PCR reads again in MiXCR, with one record for every CDR3 protein. The table lists some 450,000 distinct CDR3 sequences, around 83% of them singletons, with about 0.12% in the top ten. Source material: CD8+ T cells from PBMCs. Receptor source: a human donor with multiple sclerosis.

The chain links TRBV5-4 to TRBJ1-5; D is ambiguous. CDR3 length: 15 residues. Germline CDR1 reads SGHNT; CDR2 reads YYREEE (reference sequence). With 0 bases removed from V and 0 bases from J, the gap between germline ends came to 7 bases. CDR3 sequence (DNA): TGTGCCAGCAGCTTGGGAGTGGATAGCAATCAGCCCCAGCATTTT. This sequence encodes CASSLGVDSNQPQHF.

The chain is built from TRBV2 and TRBJ2-1; TRBD2 aligns across 8 bases. The length of the CDR3 is 16 residues. Germline V gene data show CDR1 as SNHLY and CDR2 as FYNNEI. Trimming took 9 bases from V and 1 from J; bases not matched to a gene: 11. This chain's CDR3 is CASSPGAGGSYNEQFF. The CDR3 DNA sequence: TGTGCCAGTTCACCCGGTGCGGGGGGATCCTACAATGAGCAGTTCTTC.

The rearrangement uses TRBV20-1 and TRBJ2-7; no firm D call. The V and J ends lost 0 bases and 7 bases respectively, with 16 bases between them. Germline CDR1 DFQATT, CDR2 SNEGSKA (reference sequence). The CDR3 loop spans 14 amino acids. The CDR3: CSARDSLRPGEQYF. For the CDR3, the DNA is TGCAGTGCTAGAGATTCCCTCCGACCCGGGGAGCAGTACTTC.

The chain links TRBV9 to TRBJ2-1; D possibly corresponds to TRBD1 (5 bases). The germline V gene has CDR1 SGDLS and CDR2 YYNGEE. With 7 bases removed from V and 5 bases from J, the gap between germline ends came to 7 bases. This CDR3 comprises 11 residues. CDR3 in amino acids: CASQGDNEQFF. The DNA for the CDR3 is TGTGCCAGCCAAGGGGACAATGAGCAGTTCTTC.

This clonotype occurred a few times. This rearrangement joins TRBV6-5 to TRBJ1-1; D unclear. The CDR3 has 14 residues. Germline assignment: CDR1 MNHEY and CDR2 SVGAGI. V was trimmed by 2 bases and J by 4 bases, leaving 11 bases between them. The CDR3 region has the DNA TGTGCCAGCAGTTACACTGGGAGTGGCACTGAAGCTTTCTTT. Translating it yields CASSYTGSGTEAFF.

J is TRBJ2-2 and V is TRBV19; D gene ambiguous. Germline CDR1 reads LNHDA; CDR2 reads SQIVND (reference sequence). The V end lost 1 base, the J end lost 6 bases, and 6 bases lay between the germline ends. The CDR3 is made up of 13 amino acids. The CDR3, as DNA: TGTGCCAGTAGTATAGGTTCGTCCGGGGAGCTGTTTTTT. Its protein is CASSIGSSGELFF.

The chain combines TRBV7-3 with TRBJ2-3; TRBD2 aligns across 7 bases. The CDR3 is made up of 15 amino acids. V lost 5 bases to trimming and J lost 4 bases; unmatched junction nucleotides: 9. The V gene's germline CDR1 is SGHTA and CDR2 FQGTGA. CDR3 sequence reads: CASSQTAGLADTQYF. CDR3 DNA: TGTGCCAGCAGCCAAACAGCGGGACTGGCAGATACGCAGTATTTT.

This chain connects TRBV29-1 to TRBJ2-5; 7 bases agree with TRBD2. CDR3 size: 13 residues. Unmatched junction bases numbered 5, after V lost 4 bases and J lost 3 bases. Germline V gene data show CDR1 as SQVTM and CDR2 as ANQGSEA. CDR3 coding DNA: TGCAGCGTTGTCTACGCGGGAGAAGAGACCCAGTACTTC. As protein: CSVVYAGEETQYF.

The chain joins TRBV27 to TRBJ2-7, with 9 bases fitting TRBD1. V was pared by 8 bases and J by 2 bases, with 10 bases of the junction left unmatched. Germline CDR1 is MNHEY and CDR2 is SMNVEV (reference sequence). The CDR3 is 15 amino acids. This CDR3 reads CASWRDRTGAYEQYF. The CDR3 DNA is TGTGCCAGCTGGAGAGACCGGACAGGGGCCTACGAGCAGTACTTC.

The genes are TRBV23-1 and TRBJ2-3; D unresolved. TRBV23-1 is annotated as an ORF whose role is uncertain. The CDR3 has 15 residues. The ends were cut back, 3 bases at V and 5 bases at J, with 15 bases in the middle. In nucleotides, the CDR3 is TGCGCCAGCAGTCACGGCCCGAAAATTGGAGATACGCAGTATTTT. Its translation is CASSHGPKIGDTQYF.

The chain carries TRBV10-2 and TRBJ2-1, with D perhaps matching TRBD1 or TRBD2 (5 bases each). The CDR3 totals 16 residues. With 0 bases removed from V and 5 bases from J, the gap between germline ends came to 14 bases. Germline-derived CDR1 and CDR2 are WSHSY and SAAADI. Here the CDR3 reads CASSESKWDHDNEQFF. The CDR3 DNA reads as TGCGCCAGCAGTGAGTCGAAATGGGACCACGACAATGAGCAGTTCTTC.

This sequence joins TRBV19 and TRBJ2-2; 7 bases fit TRBD1. Germline CDR1 reads LNHDA; CDR2 reads SQIVND (reference sequence). The CDR3 is 15 amino acids. Trimming removed 5 bases from V and 0 bases from J; junction bases left unmatched: 3. The CDR3 nucleotides read TGTGCCAGTAGTCCCCAGGGGGCGAACACCGGGGAGCTGTTTTTT. Translation: CASSPQGANTGELFF.

The V and J genes are TRBV15 and TRBJ2-1; D unresolved. V was clipped by 3 bases and J by 5 bases, with 11 bases between them. Germline values: CDR1 LNHNV, CDR2 YYDKDF (reference sequence). The CDR3 contains 14 residues. CDR3 sequence reads: CATSRGNGNNEQFF. The CDR3 DNA follows: TGTGCCACCAGCAGGGGAAACGGTAACAATGAGCAGTTCTTC. The variable domain in full, with the rest retrieved from reference TRBV15 and TRBJ2-1, is DAMVIQNPRYQVTQFGKPVTLSCSQTLNHNVMYWYQQKSSQAPKLLFHYYDKDFNNEADTPDNFQSRRPNTSFCFLDIRSPGLGDTAMYLCATSRGNGNNEQFFGPGTRLTVL.

This chain connects TRBV7-2 to TRBJ1-5; D unclear. The CDR3 has 14 residues. Germline V gives CDR1 SGHTA, CDR2 FQGNSA. V was shortened by 1 base and J by 5 bases, with 9 bases between the two germline ends. CDR3 loop: CASSLVAGYQPQHF. DNA of the CDR3: TGTGCCAGCAGCTTAGTTGCCGGGTATCAGCCCCAGCATTTT.

This chain joins TRBV29-1 and TRBJ2-3; 11 nucleotides align to TRBD2. From germline, CDR1 is SQVTM and CDR2 ANQGSEA. Germline trimming cut 6 bases from V and 4 bases from J; bases unmatched to any gene: 6. CDR3 size: 14 residues. CDR3 DNA sequence: TGCAGCGTCTTCCTAGCGGGAGGCGCAGATACGCAGTATTTT. It is translated as CSVFLAGGADTQYF.

V is TRBV11-2 and J is TRBJ2-3; either TRBD1 or TRBD2 may fit D (5 bases each). The germline CDR1 and CDR2 sequences are SGHAT and FQNNGV. The CDR3 spans 17 residues. V was shortened by 0 bases and J by 6 bases, with 19 bases between the two germline ends. The CDR3 nucleotides read TGTGCCAGCAGCTTAGAGGCCCCGGGACCCCCGGCGGATACGCAGTATTTT. Translated, it gives CASSLEAPGPPADTQYF.

V and J are TRBV6-5 and TRBJ2-1, with D possibly being TRBD1 or TRBD2 (6 bases each). CDR1 is MNHEY, CDR2 SVGAGI, per germline. V was clipped by 0 bases and J by 6 bases, with 12 bases between them. The CDR3 loop spans 15 amino acids. As DNA, the CDR3 is TGTGCCAGCAGTTACTCCGCACAGGGAGGCAATGAGCAGTTCTTC. Amino acids: CASSYSAQGGNEQFF.

The gene calls are TRBV3-1 and TRBJ2-5, with unresolved D. V lost 3 bases and J 5 bases, leaving 16 bases between the germline ends. The CDR3 consists of 15 residues. Germline CDR1 reads LGHDT; CDR2 reads YNNKEL (reference sequence). The CDR3 nucleotides are TGTGCCAGCAGCCACGGTCCGCGGTCGAGGGAGACCCAGTACTTC. This codes for CASSHGPRSRETQYF.

This clonotype was detected a few times. The rearrangement uses TRBV6-1 and TRBJ1-5; possibly TRBD1 for D (6 bases). Germline V CDR1 and CDR2: MNHNS, SASEGT. V dropped 4 bases and J dropped 6 bases, with 16 bases sitting between them. This CDR3 spans 15 amino acids. The CDR3 nucleotides read TGTGCCAGCAGTGGCAGGCAGGGGTCCAGTCAGCCCCAGCATTTT. It encodes CASSGRQGSSQPQHF.

This clonotype has just a few counts. The chain combines TRBV10-2 with TRBJ1-5; 7 bases map to TRBD1. V lost 6 bases, J lost 6 bases, and 8 bases stayed unmatched. The CDR3 runs to 14 residues. Germline-derived CDR1 and CDR2 are WSHSY and SAAADI. CDR3 residues: CASSPQGLGQPQHF. CDR3 bases: TGCGCCAGCAGCCCACAGGGGTTGGGTCAGCCCCAGCATTTT.

This clonotype has just one count. CDR3 sequence: CASSLDPDRGSGANVLTF. CDR3 coding DNA: TGCGCCAGCAGCTTGGACCCGGATCGCGGCTCTGGGGCCAACGTCCTGACTTTC. The chain employs TRBV5-1 and TRBJ2-6; the D is unclear. Per the germline V gene, CDR1 is SGHRS and CDR2 is YFSETQ. There are 18 residues in the CDR3. Trimming took 0 bases from V and 0 from J, leaving 13 bases between them.